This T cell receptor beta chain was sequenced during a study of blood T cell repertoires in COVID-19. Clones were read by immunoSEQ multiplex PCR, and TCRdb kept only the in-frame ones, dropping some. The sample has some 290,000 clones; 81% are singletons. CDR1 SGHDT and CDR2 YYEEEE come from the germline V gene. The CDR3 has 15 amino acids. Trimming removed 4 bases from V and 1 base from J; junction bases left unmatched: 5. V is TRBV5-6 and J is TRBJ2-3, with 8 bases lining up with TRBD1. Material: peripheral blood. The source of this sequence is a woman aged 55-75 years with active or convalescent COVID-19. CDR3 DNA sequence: TGTGCCAGCAGCACACAGGGGGGCGGCACAGATACGCAGTATTTT. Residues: CASSTQGGGTDTQYF.